This T cell receptor beta chain was found in a study of blood T cell repertoires in COVID-19. Study-wide background: The origin of the acute and convalescent COVID-19 samples was the United States, Italy and Spain. From T cells, B-cell-depleted T cells, or PBMCs came the material, which was cDNA or gDNA.

Those who participated ranged in age from roughly 18 to 90 years and resided in about two dozen US areas. This CDR3 region has 16 residues. Germline V lookup: CDR1 MNHEY, CDR2 SMNVEV (reference sequence). Trimming removed 5 bases from V and 0 bases from J, with 17 bases in between. The repertoire was sequenced with immunoSEQ multiplex PCR; TCRdb's copy has only in-frame clones and lacks some. The sample has 260,000 or so clones; around 88% are singletons. V is TRBV27 and J is TRBJ2-7; D remains ambiguous. Sample: PBMCs or T cells enriched from blood (not recorded which). The sequence came from a woman between 40 and 55 years old with acute COVID-19. The DNA for the CDR3 is TGTGCCAGCAGTATTTCCGCCGGTCACAGCTCCTACGAGCAGTACGTC. This codes for CASSISAGHSSYEQYV.